What follows is one T cell receptor beta chain and its context. V was clipped by 6 bases and J by 2 bases; unmatched bases: 2. The CDR3 runs to 13 residues. CDR1 and CDR2 from the germline V gene are MNHEY and SVGAGI. These data come from a study of human T cells and chemical hapten exposure. Time point of the sample: pre-sensitization, week 0. Treatment: therapeutic diphenylcyclopropenone sensitization with weekly scalp DPC. TCRdb itself ran the RACE reads through MiXCR, one entry per CDR3 protein. Among under 200,000 distinct CDR3 sequences listed, 30% were seen once. This specimen consisted of whole blood, obtained in connection with sensitization to the hapten diphenylcyclopropenone (DPC). This chain connects TRBV6-5 to TRBJ2-3, with 7 positions matching TRBD1. This receptor was obtained from a woman aged 30 to 39 with alopecia areata. Some clones in this sample may be carry-over from other donors' samples. For the CDR3, the DNA is TGTGCCAGCAGGGGGACAGCCACAGATACGCAGTATTTT. The encoded protein is CASRGTATDTQYF.